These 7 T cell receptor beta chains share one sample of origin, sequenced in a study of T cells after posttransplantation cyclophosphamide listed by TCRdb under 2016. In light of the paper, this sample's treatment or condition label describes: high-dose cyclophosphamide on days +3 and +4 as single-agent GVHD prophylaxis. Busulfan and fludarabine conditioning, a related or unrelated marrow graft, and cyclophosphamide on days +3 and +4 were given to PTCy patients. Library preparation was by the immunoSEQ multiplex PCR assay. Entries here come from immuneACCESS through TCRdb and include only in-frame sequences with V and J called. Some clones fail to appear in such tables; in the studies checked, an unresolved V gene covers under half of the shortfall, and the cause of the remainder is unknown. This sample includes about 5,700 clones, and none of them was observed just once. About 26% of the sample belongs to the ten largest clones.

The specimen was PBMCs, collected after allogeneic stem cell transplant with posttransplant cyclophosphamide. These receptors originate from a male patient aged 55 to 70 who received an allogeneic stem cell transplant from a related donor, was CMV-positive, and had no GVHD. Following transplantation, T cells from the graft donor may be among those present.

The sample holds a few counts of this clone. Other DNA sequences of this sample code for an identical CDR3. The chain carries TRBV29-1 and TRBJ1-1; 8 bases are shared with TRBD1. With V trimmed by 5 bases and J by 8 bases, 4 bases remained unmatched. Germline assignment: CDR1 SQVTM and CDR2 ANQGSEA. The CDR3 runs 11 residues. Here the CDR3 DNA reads TGCAGCGTTACAGGGGGGGCCGAAGCTTTCTTT. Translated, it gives CSVTGGAEAFF.

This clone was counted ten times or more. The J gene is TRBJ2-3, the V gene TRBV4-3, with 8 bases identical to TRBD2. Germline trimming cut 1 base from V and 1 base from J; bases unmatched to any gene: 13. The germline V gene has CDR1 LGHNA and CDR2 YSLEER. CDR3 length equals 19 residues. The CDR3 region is CASSQGRVTAGGRTDTQYF. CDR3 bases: TGCGCCAGCAGCCAAGGACGGGTGACGGCGGGGGGCCGCACAGATACGCAGTATTTT.

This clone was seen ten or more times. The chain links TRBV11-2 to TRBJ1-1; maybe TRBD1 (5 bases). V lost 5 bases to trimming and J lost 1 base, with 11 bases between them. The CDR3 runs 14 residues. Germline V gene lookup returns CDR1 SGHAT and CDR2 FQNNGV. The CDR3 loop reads CASSAGRPNTEAFF. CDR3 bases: TGTGCCAGCAGCGCGGGACGGCCGAACACTGAAGCTTTCTTT.

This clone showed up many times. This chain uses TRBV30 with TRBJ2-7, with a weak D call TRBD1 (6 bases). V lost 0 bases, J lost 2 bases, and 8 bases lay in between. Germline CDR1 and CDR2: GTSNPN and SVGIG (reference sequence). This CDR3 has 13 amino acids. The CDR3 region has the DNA TGTGCCTGGAGTGTAAACAGGGCCTACGAGCAGTACTTC. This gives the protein CAWSVNRAYEQYF.

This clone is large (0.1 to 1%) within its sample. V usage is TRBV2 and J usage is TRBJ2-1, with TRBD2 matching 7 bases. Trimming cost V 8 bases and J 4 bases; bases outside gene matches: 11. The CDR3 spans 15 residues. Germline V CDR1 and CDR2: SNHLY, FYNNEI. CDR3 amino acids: CASGRRAGSYNEQFF. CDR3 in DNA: TGTGCCAGCGGCCGCCGAGCGGGGTCGTACAATGAGCAGTTCTTC.

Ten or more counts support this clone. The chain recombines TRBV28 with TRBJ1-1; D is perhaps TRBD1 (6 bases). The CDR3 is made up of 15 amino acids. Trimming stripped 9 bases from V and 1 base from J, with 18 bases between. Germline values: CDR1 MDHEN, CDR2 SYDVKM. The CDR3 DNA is TGTGCCAGTCTGGGGGGGGCTTGGCGGAACACTGAAGCTTTCTTT. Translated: CASLGGAWRNTEAFF.

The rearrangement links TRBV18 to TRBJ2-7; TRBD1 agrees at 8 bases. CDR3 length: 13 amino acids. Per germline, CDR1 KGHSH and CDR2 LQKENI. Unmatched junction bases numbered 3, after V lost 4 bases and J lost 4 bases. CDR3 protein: CASSLQGGYEQYF. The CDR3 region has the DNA TGTGCCAGCTCACTACAGGGGGGATACGAGCAGTACTTC.